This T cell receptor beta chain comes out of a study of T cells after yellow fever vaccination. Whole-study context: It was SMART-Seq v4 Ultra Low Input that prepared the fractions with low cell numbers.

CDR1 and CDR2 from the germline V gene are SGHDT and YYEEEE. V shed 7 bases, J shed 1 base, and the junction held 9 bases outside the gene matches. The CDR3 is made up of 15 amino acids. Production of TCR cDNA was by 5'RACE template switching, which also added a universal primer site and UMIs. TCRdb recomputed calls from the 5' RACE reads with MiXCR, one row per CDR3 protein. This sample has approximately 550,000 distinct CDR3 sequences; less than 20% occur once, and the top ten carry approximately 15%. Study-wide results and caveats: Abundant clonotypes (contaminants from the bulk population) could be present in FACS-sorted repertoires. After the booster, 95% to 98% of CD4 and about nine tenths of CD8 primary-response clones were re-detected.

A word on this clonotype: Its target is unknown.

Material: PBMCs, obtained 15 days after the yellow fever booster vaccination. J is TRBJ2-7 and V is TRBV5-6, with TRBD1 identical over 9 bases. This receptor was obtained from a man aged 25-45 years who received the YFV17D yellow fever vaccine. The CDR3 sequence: CASSGTGRWSYEQYF. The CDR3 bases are TGTGCCAGCTCTGGGACAGGGCGTTGGTCCTACGAGCAGTACTTC.